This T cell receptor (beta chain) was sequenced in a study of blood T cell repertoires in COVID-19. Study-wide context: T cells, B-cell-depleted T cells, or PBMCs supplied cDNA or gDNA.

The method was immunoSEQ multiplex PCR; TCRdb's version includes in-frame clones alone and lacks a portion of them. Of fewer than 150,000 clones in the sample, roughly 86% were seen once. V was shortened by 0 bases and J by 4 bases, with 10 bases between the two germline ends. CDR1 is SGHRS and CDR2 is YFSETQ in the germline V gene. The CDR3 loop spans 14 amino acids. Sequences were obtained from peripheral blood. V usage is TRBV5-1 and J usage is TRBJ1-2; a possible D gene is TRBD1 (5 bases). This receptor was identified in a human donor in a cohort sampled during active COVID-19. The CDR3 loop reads CASSLAPGLYGYTF. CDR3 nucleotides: TGCGCCAGCAGCTTGGCCCCAGGGCTCTATGGCTACACCTTC.